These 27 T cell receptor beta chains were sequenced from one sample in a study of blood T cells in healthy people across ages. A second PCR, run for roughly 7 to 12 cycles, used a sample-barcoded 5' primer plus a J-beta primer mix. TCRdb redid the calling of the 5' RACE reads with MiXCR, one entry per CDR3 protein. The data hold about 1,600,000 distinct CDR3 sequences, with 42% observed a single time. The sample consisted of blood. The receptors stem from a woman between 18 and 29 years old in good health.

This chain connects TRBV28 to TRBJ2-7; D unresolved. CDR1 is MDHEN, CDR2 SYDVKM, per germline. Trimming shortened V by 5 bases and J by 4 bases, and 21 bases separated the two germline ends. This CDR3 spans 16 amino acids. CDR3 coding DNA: TGTGCCAGCAGTCCCGGGCTTAACGGGCCGATTTACGAGCAGTACTTC. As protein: CASSPGLNGPIYEQYF.

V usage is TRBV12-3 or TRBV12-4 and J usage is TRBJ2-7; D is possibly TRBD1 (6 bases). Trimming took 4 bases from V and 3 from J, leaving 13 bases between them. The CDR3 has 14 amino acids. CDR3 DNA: TGTGCCAGCAGTTGGGACACGGACGGCTACGAGCAGTACTTC. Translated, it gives CASSWDTDGYEQYF.

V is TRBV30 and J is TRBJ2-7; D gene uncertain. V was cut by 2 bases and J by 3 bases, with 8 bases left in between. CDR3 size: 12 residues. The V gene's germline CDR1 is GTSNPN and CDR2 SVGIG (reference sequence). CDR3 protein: CAWSRRLYEQYF. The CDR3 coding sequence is TGTGCCTGGAGTAGGAGACTCTACGAGCAGTACTTC.

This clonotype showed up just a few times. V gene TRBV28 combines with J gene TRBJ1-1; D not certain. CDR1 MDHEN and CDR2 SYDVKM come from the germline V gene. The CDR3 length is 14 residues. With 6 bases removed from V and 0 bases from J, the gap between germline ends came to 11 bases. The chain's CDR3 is CASSARLMNTEAFF. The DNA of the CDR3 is TGTGCCAGCAGCGCCCGGCTCATGAACACTGAAGCTTTCTTT.

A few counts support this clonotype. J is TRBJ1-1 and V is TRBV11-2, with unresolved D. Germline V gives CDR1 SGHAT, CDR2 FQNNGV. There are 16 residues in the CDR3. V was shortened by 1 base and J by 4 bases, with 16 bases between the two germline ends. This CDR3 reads CASSLGTGALGTEAFF. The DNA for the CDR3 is TGTGCCAGCAGCTTAGGGACCGGCGCACTAGGCACTGAAGCTTTCTTT. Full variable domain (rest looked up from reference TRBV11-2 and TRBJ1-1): EAGVAQSPRYKIIEKRQSVAFWCNPISGHATLYWYQQILGQGPKLLIQFQNNGVVDDSQLPKDRFSAERLKGVDSTLKIQPAKLEDSAVYLCASSLGTGALGTEAFFGQGTRLTVV.

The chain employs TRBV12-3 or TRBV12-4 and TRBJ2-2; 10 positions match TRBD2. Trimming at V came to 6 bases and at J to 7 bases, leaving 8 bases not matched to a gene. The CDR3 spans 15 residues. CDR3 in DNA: TGTGCCAGCAGCCCACTAGCGGGGCTAAACGGGGAGCTGTTTTTT. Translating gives CASSPLAGLNGELFF.

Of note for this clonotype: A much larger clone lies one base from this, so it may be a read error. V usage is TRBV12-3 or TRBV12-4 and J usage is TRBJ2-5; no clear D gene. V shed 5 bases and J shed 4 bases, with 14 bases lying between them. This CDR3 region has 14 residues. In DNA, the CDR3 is TGTGCCAGCAGTGTATCCCAGACCAGAGAGACCCAGTACTTC. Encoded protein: CASSVSQTRETQYF.

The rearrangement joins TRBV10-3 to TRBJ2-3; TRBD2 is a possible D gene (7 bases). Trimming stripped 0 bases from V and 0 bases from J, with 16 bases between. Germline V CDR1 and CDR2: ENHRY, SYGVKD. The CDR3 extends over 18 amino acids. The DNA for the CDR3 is TGTGCCATCAGTGAGTCACCAGTAGGGGGGGGCAGCACAGATACGCAGTATTTT. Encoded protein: CAISESPVGGGSTDTQYF.

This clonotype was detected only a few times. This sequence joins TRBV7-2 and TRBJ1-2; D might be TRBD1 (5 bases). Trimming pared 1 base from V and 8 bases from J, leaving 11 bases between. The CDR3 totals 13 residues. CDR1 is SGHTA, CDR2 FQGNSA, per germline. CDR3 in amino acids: CASSLVREGGYTF. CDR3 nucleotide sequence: TGTGCCAGCAGCTTAGTCCGGGAGGGGGGCTACACCTTC.

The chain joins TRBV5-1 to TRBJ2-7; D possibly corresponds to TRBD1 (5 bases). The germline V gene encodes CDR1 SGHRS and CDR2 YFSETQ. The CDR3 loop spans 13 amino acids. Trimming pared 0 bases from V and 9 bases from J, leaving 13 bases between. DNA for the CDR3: TGCGCCAGCAGCTTGGAGGGGCAACTTGGGCAGTACTTC. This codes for CASSLEGQLGQYF.

The CDR3 DNA reads TGCAGTGCTAGAAAAATTGGACTAGCGTTTAGCACAGATACGCAGTATTTT. It codes for CSARKIGLAFSTDTQYF. The chain links TRBV20-1 to TRBJ2-3; 9 bases are shared with TRBD2. CDR1 and CDR2 from the germline V gene are DFQATT and SNEGSKA (reference sequence). Trimming cost V 2 bases and J 0 bases; bases outside gene matches: 9. The CDR3 runs to 17 residues.

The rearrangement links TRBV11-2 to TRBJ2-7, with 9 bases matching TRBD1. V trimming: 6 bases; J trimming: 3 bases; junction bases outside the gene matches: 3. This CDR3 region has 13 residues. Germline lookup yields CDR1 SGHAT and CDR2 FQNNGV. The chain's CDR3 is CASRGTGFYEQYF. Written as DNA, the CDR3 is TGTGCCAGCAGAGGGACAGGGTTCTACGAGCAGTACTTC.

The CDR3 sequence: CASSLEGTLNTGELFF. The CDR3, as DNA: TGTGCCAGCAGCTTGGAGGGGACACTGAACACCGGGGAGCTGTTTTTT. The chain links TRBV11-2 to TRBJ2-2, with D possibly called TRBD1 or TRBD2 (6 bases each). Trimming took off 3 bases at V and 1 base at J, with 12 bases between the two ends. The CDR3 loop spans 16 amino acids. Germline-derived CDR1 and CDR2 are SGHAT and FQNNGV.

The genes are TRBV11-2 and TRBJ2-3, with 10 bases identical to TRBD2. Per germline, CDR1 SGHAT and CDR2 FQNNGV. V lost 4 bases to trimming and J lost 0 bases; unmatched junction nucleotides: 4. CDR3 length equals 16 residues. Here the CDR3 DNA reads TGTGCCAGCAGCTCCGGACTAGCGGTGAGCACAGATACGCAGTATTTT. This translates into CASSSGLAVSTDTQYF.

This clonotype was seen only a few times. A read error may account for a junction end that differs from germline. CDR3 residues: CASSPQGLLYNERFF. The CDR3 DNA follows: TGTGCCAGCAGCCCGCAGGGGTTACTTTACAATGAGCGGTTCTTC. The rearrangement links TRBV7-2 to TRBJ2-1; TRBD1 is a possible D gene (6 bases). CDR1 and CDR2 (germline): SGHTA, FQGNSA. The length of the CDR3 is 15 residues.

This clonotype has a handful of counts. CDR3 nucleotides: TGTGCCAGCAGCCTTTGGAACTATGGCTACACCTTC. It specifies CASSLWNYGYTF. The chain joins TRBV12-3 or TRBV12-4 to TRBJ1-2; D gene unclear. V was cut by 6 bases and J by 2 bases, with 7 bases left in between. The CDR3 spans 12 residues.

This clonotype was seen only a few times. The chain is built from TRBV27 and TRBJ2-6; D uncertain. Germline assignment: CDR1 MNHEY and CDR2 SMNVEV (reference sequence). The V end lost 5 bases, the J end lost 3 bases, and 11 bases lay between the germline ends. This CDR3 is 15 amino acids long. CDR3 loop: CASSPHAFGANVLTF. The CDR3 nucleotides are TGTGCCAGCAGTCCCCATGCGTTTGGGGCCAACGTCCTGACTTTC.

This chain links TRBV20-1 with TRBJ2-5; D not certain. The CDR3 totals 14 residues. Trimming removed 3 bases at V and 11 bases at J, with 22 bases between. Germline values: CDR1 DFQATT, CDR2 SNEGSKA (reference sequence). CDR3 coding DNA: TGCAGTGCTAGTGGCCTTTTGGGGTGGGGTGAGCAGTACTTC. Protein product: CSASGLLGWGEQYF.

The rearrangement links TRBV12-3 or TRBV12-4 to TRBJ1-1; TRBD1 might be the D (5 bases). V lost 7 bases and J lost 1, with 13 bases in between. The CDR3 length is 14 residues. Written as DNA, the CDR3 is TGTGCCAGCACCCCCGTTGGGGGGAACACTGAAGCTTTCTTT. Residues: CASTPVGGNTEAFF.

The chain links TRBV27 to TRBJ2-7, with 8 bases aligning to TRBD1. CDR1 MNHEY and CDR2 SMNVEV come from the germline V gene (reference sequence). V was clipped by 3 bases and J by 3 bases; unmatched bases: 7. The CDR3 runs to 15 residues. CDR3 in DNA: TGTGCCAGCAGTTTGCTACAGGGGGGATTCTACGAGCAGTACTTC. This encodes CASSLLQGGFYEQYF.

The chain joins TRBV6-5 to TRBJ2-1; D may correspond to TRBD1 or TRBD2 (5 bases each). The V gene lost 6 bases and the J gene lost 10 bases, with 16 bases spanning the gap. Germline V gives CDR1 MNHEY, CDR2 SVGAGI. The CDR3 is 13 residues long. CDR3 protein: CASSNPGAGEQFF. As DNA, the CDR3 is TGTGCCAGCAGCAACCCCGGGGCAGGGGAGCAGTTCTTC.

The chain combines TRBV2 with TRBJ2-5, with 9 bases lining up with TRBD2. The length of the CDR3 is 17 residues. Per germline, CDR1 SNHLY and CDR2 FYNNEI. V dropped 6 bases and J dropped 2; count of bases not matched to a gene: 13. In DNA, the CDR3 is TGTGCCAGCAGCTTACTATGGGCGGGGGGGGATCAAGAGACCCAGTACTTC. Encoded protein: CASSLLWAGGDQETQYF.

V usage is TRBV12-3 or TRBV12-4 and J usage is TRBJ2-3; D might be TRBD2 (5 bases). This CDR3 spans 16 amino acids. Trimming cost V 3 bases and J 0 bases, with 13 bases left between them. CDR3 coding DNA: TGTGCCAGCAGTTTTCGGCTAGCAAGGAGCACAGATACGCAGTATTTT. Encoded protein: CASSFRLARSTDTQYF.

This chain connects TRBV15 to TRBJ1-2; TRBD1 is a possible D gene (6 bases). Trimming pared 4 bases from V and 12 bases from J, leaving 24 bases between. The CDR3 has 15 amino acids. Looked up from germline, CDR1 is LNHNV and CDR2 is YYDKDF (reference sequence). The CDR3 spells CATSTNKQGSLLHTF. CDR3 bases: TGTGCCACCAGCACCAATAAACAGGGAAGCCTCTTGCACACCTTC.

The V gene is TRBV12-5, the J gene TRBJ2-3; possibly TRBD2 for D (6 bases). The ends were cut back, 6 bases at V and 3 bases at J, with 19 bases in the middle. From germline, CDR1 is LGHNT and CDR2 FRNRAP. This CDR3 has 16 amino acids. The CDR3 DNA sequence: TGTGCTAGTGGCCGCCGGAGGGCCGAAGGTACAGATACGCAGTATTTT. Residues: CASGRRRAEGTDTQYF.

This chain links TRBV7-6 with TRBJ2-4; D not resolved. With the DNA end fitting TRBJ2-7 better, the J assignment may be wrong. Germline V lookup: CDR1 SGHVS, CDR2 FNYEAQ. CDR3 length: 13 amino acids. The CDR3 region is CASSVDANYEQYF. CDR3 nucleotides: TGTGCCAGCAGCGTGGATGCGAACTACGAGCAGTACTTC.

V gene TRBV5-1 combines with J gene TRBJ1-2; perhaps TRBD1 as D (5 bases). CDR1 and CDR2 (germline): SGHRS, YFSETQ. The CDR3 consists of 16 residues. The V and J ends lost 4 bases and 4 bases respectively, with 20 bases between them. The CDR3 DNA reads TGCGCCAGCAGCCTCCCACGGGACGGGGGAAGCTATGGCTACACCTTC. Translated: CASSLPRDGGSYGYTF.